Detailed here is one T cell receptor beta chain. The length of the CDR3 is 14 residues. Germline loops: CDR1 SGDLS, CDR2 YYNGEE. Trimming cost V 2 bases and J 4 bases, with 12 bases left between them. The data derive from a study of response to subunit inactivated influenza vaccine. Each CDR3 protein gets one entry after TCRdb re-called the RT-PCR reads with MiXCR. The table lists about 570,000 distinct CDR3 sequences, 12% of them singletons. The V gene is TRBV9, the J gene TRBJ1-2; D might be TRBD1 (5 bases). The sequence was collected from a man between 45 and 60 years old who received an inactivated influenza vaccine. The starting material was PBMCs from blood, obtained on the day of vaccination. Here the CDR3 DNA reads TGTGCCAGCAGCGTCGGGGCAGGCCTCTATGGCTACACCTTC. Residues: CASSVGAGLYGYTF.